Below, 29 T cell receptor beta chains from the same sample are listed, as sequenced in a study of regulatory T cells in long-lasting Graves disease listed by TCRdb under 2021. According to the study, the label for this sample's time point signals: newly diagnosed GD, antithyroid drugs for less than 3 months. For both TCR sequencing and RNA sequencing, RNA was extracted from PBMCs using TRIzol. Preparation of the library involved multiplex PCR. Data came from an Illumina HiSeq 4000. CDR3 regions were amplified by Arm-PCR with iRepertoire HTBI primers to construct TCR beta libraries. In-frame beta chains were kept once TCRdb had trimmed the public reads at Q25 with fastp and called clones with MiXCR. Rows are unified per CDR3 protein, each entry keeping the most common DNA and genes. Recorded for this sample are more than 300,000 distinct CDR3 sequences; around a sixth of them occurred a single time. Roughly 20% of the sample is in the top ten clones.

This sample comprised peripheral blood mononuclear cells (PBMCs), obtained at new diagnosis, from a patient treated with antithyroid drugs. These receptors all come from a female donor with Graves disease.

This clonotype has at least ten counts. The chain carries TRBV5-6 and TRBJ1-2; D might be TRBD1 (5 bases). Trimming pared 0 bases from V and 3 bases from J, leaving 9 bases between. CDR1 and CDR2 (germline): SGHDT, YYEEEE. This CDR3 spans 14 amino acids. The DNA for the CDR3 is TGTGCCAGCAGCTTGGATGCGGGGGACTATGGCTACACCTTC. Protein sequence: CASSLDAGDYGYTF.

This clonotype has only a few counts. The gene calls are TRBV7-9 and TRBJ2-2, with TRBD1 matching over 8 bases. Per germline, CDR1 SEHNR and CDR2 FQNEAQ (reference sequence). This CDR3 region has 16 residues. Trimming took 5 bases from V and 0 from J; bases not matched to a gene: 5. DNA for the CDR3: TGTGCCAGCAGCCGCTGGACAGGGTCGAACACCGGGGAGCTGTTTTTT. Its translation: CASSRWTGSNTGELFF.

This clonotype was seen at least ten times. The rearrangement links TRBV7-3 to TRBJ2-3; D not certain. The V end was cut by 0 bases, the J end by 0 bases, with 7 bases between. CDR3 size: 15 residues. Germline CDR1 SGHTA, CDR2 FQGTGA. The CDR3 bases are TGTGCCAGCAGCTTAACGGCCAGAAGCACAGATACGCAGTATTTT. Translation gives CASSLTARSTDTQYF.

This clonotype was observed at least ten times. The chain links TRBV7-2 to TRBJ2-3, with 12 bases aligning to TRBD2. The CDR3 sequence is 16 residues long. The germline CDR1 and CDR2 sequences are SGHTA and FQGNSA. Unmatched junction bases numbered 7, after V lost 5 bases and J lost 4 bases. Here the CDR3 reads CASSARRLAGADTQYF. DNA for the CDR3: TGTGCCAGCAGCGCCCGCAGACTAGCGGGAGCAGATACGCAGTATTTT.

This clonotype was observed a few times. V is TRBV20-1 and J is TRBJ2-3; TRBD2 aligns across 8 bases. The CDR3 consists of 13 residues. The V segment lost 5 bases and the J segment 4 bases; nucleotides outside the gene matches: 5. Germline CDR1 and CDR2: DFQATT and SNEGSKA (reference sequence). Written as DNA, the CDR3 is TGCAGTGCTTTAACGGGGGGGCCAGATACGCAGTATTTT. It translates to CSALTGGPDTQYF.

The chain couples TRBV5-1 to TRBJ1-2; 11 bases are shared with TRBD1. V lost 4 bases and J lost 7; bases outside the gene matches: 18. The CDR3 runs 18 residues. Germline V gene sequence: CDR1 SGHRS, CDR2 YFSETQ. CDR3 amino acids: CASSAEPGQGGGDAGYTF. In nucleotides, the CDR3 is TGCGCCAGCAGCGCGGAACCGGGACAGGGGGGCGGGGACGCTGGCTACACCTTC.

The chain uses TRBV7-9 and TRBJ1-4; no definite D call. Trimming removed 9 bases from V and 5 bases from J, with 13 bases in between. The CDR3 is made up of 13 amino acids. The germline V gene has CDR1 SEHNR and CDR2 FQNEAQ (reference sequence). The CDR3, as DNA: TGTGCCAGTACTAGGGCCGTGAATGAAAAACTGTTTTTT. Its translation is CASTRAVNEKLFF.

The rearrangement uses TRBV12-3 or TRBV12-4 and TRBJ1-6; 7 nucleotides agree with TRBD1. V trimming: 6 bases; J trimming: 10 bases; junction bases outside the gene matches: 6. The CDR3 runs 13 residues. CDR3 loop: CASSQGVRSPLHF. The CDR3 DNA reads TGTGCCAGCAGCCAGGGGGTACGGTCACCCCTCCACTTT.

The V gene is TRBV9, the J gene TRBJ2-1, with a possible D match to TRBD2 (7 bases). CDR1 and CDR2 (germline): SGDLS, YYNGEE. V was cut by 0 bases and J by 9 bases, with 22 bases left in between. The CDR3 contains 17 residues. The CDR3 here is CASSVGRGGGPPIEQFF. CDR3 DNA sequence: TGTGCCAGCAGCGTAGGTAGAGGGGGGGGGCCCCCCATTGAGCAGTTCTTC.

In this sample, this clonotype turned up many times. V and J are TRBV12-3 or TRBV12-4 and TRBJ2-3; 8 positions match TRBD1. The V gene end was trimmed by 5 bases and the J gene end by 5 bases; junction bases not matched to a gene: 12. The CDR3 extends over 16 amino acids. The CDR3 bases are TGTGCCAGCAGTCCTAGTCGACAGGGGCCGAAAGATACGCAGTATTTT. This sequence encodes CASSPSRQGPKDTQYF.

There are many counts of this clonotype. The genes are TRBV2 and TRBJ1-6; TRBD1 aligns across 8 bases. Germline CDR1 and CDR2: SNHLY and FYNNEI. The CDR3 runs to 14 residues. Trimming at V came to 6 bases and at J to 7 bases, leaving 5 bases not matched to a gene. This chain's CDR3 is CASSRQGPNSPLHF. CDR3 sequence (DNA): TGTGCCAGCAGCCGACAGGGGCCGAATTCACCCCTCCACTTT.

This CDR3 reads CASSQLGGGTNEKLFF. As DNA, the CDR3 is TGCGCCAGCAGCCAATTGGGCGGAGGGACAAATGAAAAACTGTTTTTT. The genes are TRBV4-1 and TRBJ1-4, with a possible D match to TRBD1 (6 bases). Trimming removed 2 bases from V and 5 bases from J, with 15 bases in between. Germline CDR1 is MGHRA and CDR2 is YSYEKL. The CDR3 is made up of 16 amino acids.

This clonotype has a count of ten or more. This chain connects TRBV7-9 to TRBJ1-1; TRBD1 matches 7 bases. The CDR3 contains 17 residues. The J segment lost 7 bases and the V segment lost 5 bases, leaving 19 bases of the junction unmatched. Germline V gene data show CDR1 as SEHNR and CDR2 as FQNEAQ (reference sequence). CDR3 sequence: CASSATTGPRGHNEAFF. CDR3 DNA sequence: TGTGCCAGCAGCGCGACGACCGGGCCTAGGGGGCACAATGAAGCTTTCTTT.

This clonotype was seen ten or more times. The rearrangement links TRBV28 to TRBJ2-7; D unresolved. Germline values: CDR1 MDHEN, CDR2 SYDVKM. The CDR3 is 16 amino acids. V lost 4 bases and J lost 0, with 16 bases in between. The CDR3 spells CASSSRLGIASYEQYF. In DNA form, the CDR3 reads TGTGCCAGCAGTTCCCGTCTGGGGATTGCCTCCTACGAGCAGTACTTC.

At least ten counts were recorded for this clonotype. The chain is built from TRBV10-3 and TRBJ2-2, with D possibly being TRBD1 (5 bases). CDR3 length: 14 residues. Trimming cost V 6 bases and J 4 bases, with 12 bases left between them. In germline, CDR1 is ENHRY, CDR2 SYGVKD. CDR3 DNA: TGTGCCATCAGGGGGCAGGGCTCCACCGGGGAGCTGTTTTTT. Translating gives CAIRGQGSTGELFF.

This clonotype appeared a few times. The J gene is TRBJ2-5, the V gene TRBV6-2 or TRBV6-3, with 8 bases fitting TRBD1. CDR1 is MNHEY and CDR2 is SVGEGT in the germline V gene. The CDR3 is 14 amino acids. V shed 4 bases and J 3 bases; nucleotides not matched to a gene: 4. CDR3 coding DNA: TGTGCCAGCAGTTTCCAGGGGGCTGAAGAGACCCAGTACTTC. This codes for CASSFQGAEETQYF.

This clonotype was counted a few times. The V and J genes are TRBV7-3 and TRBJ2-2; TRBD2 matches at 7 bases. Germline V CDR1 and CDR2: SGHTA, FQGTGA. Unmatched junction bases numbered 7, after V lost 6 bases and J lost 6 bases. The CDR3 has 14 residues. The CDR3 bases are TGTGCCAGCAGGAGACTAGCTAATGCCGGGGAGCTGTTTTTT. Protein product: CASRRLANAGELFF. The full variable domain, in which reference TRBV7-3 and TRBJ2-2 provide the parts outside the CDR3, is GAGVSQTPSNKVTEKGKYVELRCDPISGHTALYWYRQSLGQGPEFLIYFQGTGAADDSGLPNDRFFAVRPEGSVSTLKIQRTERGDSAVYLCASRRLANAGELFFGEGSRLTVL.

As to this clonotype: The junction shows a germline mismatch at one end, possibly a read error. The CDR3 here is CASRLETGAGTEAFF. The CDR3 bases are TGCGCCAGCAGATTGGAGACAGGGGCAGGGACTGAAGCTTTCTTT. This chain links TRBV5-1 with TRBJ1-1; 8 bases line up with TRBD1. Germline V lookup: CDR1 SGHRS, CDR2 YFSETQ. CDR3 length: 15 residues.

This clonotype has ten or more counts. The chain joins TRBV7-2 to TRBJ1-3; maybe TRBD1 (5 bases). Germline V gene sequence: CDR1 SGHTA, CDR2 FQGNSA. This CDR3 has 16 residues. Trimming took 1 base from V and 0 from J, leaving 10 bases between them. This chain's CDR3 is CASSLVGPSSGNTIYF. The CDR3 bases are TGTGCCAGCAGCTTAGTGGGGCCCAGCTCTGGAAACACCATATATTTT. The variable domain in full, completed from reference TRBV7-2 and TRBJ1-3, reads GAGVSQSPSNKVTEKGKDVELRCDPISGHTALYWYRQSLGQGLEFLIYFQGNSAPDKSGLPSDRFSAERTGGSVSTLTIQRTQQEDSAVYLCASSLVGPSSGNTIYFGEGSWLTVV.

This chain joins TRBV20-1 and TRBJ1-1, with 7 positions matching TRBD1. J lost 1 base, V lost 5 bases, and 4 bases had no gene match. CDR1 and CDR2 (germline): DFQATT, SNEGSKA (reference sequence). The CDR3 sequence is 13 residues long. Here the CDR3 reads CSAPRQGNTEAFF. Here the CDR3 DNA reads TGCAGTGCTCCCCGACAGGGGAACACTGAAGCTTTCTTT.

This clonotype was seen many times. The chain has TRBV12-5 and TRBJ1-3; D is undetermined. The CDR3 sequence is 18 residues long. The germline V and J ends were trimmed by 1 base and 4 bases, with 20 bases remaining between them. In germline, CDR1 is LGHNT, CDR2 FRNRAP. CDR3 amino acids: CASGLGGFSSRQGNTIYF. In nucleotides, the CDR3 is TGTGCTAGTGGTTTGGGCGGTTTTAGTTCCCGGCAGGGAAACACCATATATTTT.

This clonotype came up many times. The chain joins TRBV29-1 to TRBJ2-5, with D unclear. Germline CDR1 reads SQVTM; CDR2 reads ANQGSEA. The CDR3 spans 12 residues. V was trimmed by 6 bases and J by 5 bases, leaving 13 bases between them. The CDR3 loop reads CSVSADRETQYF. DNA of the CDR3: TGCAGCGTGTCCGCGGACCGGGAGACCCAGTACTTC.

The sample holds many counts of this clonotype. The chain joins TRBV30 to TRBJ2-7, with D unresolved. This CDR3 is 12 amino acids long. From germline, CDR1 is GTSNPN and CDR2 SVGIG (reference sequence). Trimming shortened V by 5 bases and J by 3 bases, and 11 bases separated the two germline ends. The CDR3 sequence: CAWGPGSYEQYF. The CDR3 nucleotides are TGTGCCTGGGGGCCCGGAAGCTACGAGCAGTACTTC.

This clonotype has just a few counts. A read error is possible here, since a much larger clone lies one base away. The gene calls are TRBV6-2 or TRBV6-3 and TRBJ2-7; no clear D gene. Germline CDR1 is MNHEY and CDR2 is SVGEGT. Trimming shortened V by 5 bases and J by 2 bases, and 4 bases separated the two germline ends. The CDR3 is made up of 11 amino acids. The CDR3 coding sequence is TGTGCCAGCAGTACCACCTACGAGCAGTACTTC. The encoded protein is CASSTTYEQYF.

This clonotype appeared a single time. This probably arose from a read error, given a far larger clone one base away. The V call is TRBV7-2, the J call TRBJ2-2, with D possibly matching TRBD2 (5 bases). The CDR3 totals 14 residues. Germline-derived CDR1 and CDR2 are SGHTA and FQGNSA. CDR3 nucleotides: TGTGCCTGCAGCCCGGAGGTTAACACCGGGGAGCTGTTTTTT. It specifies CACSPEVNTGELFF.

This clonotype occurred many times. This rearrangement joins TRBV28 to TRBJ1-1; tentative D call: TRBD1 (5 bases). V gave up 7 bases and J gave up 3 bases, with 15 bases separating them. The germline V gene has CDR1 MDHEN and CDR2 SYDVKM. The CDR3 loop spans 14 amino acids. The CDR3 region has the DNA TGTGCCAGCACACGGGACCCCGGGGACACTGAAGCTTTCTTT. Translating it yields CASTRDPGDTEAFF.

In regard to this clonotype: This is likely an artifact of a read error, given a far larger clone one base away. The chain recombines TRBV12-3 or TRBV12-4 with TRBJ2-1; no clear D gene. Trimming removed 6 bases from V and 10 bases from J, with 16 bases in between. This CDR3 is 13 amino acids long. The CDR3 sequence is CASSPNGPYEQFF. DNA for the CDR3: TGTGCCAGCAGCCCCAACGGACCCTACGAGCAGTTCTTC.

The chain combines TRBV5-4 with TRBJ2-2; 7 bases map to TRBD1. This CDR3 contains 16 residues. The trim removed 3 bases at V and 4 bases at J, leaving 9 bases unmatched. Per germline, CDR1 SGHNT and CDR2 YYREEE (reference sequence). This chain's CDR3 is CASSSMTGRSTGELFF. In DNA, the CDR3 is TGTGCCAGCAGCTCTATGACAGGGCGATCCACCGGGGAGCTGTTTTTT.

The CDR3 sequence is CASSRRTSGTYEQYF. DNA of the CDR3: TGTGCCAGCTCAAGGAGGACTAGCGGAACCTACGAGCAGTACTTC. The genes are TRBV18 and TRBJ2-7; 10 nucleotides line up with TRBD2. Losses at the gene ends were 5 bases for V and 2 bases for J; bases not matched to a gene: 6. The CDR3 totals 15 residues. The germline V gene has CDR1 KGHSH and CDR2 LQKENI.